The present T cell receptor beta chain was sequenced within a study of T cell repertoires in cytomegalovirus infection. The CDR3 length is 14 residues. Looked up from germline, CDR1 is MDHEN and CDR2 is SYDVKM. V was clipped by 6 bases and J by 0 bases; unmatched bases: 3. TCRdb re-derived calls from the reads in MiXCR, one entry per CDR3 protein. The sample records approximately 700,000 distinct CDR3 sequences, 35% to 40% being singletons. This TCR came from a human donor in good health (CMV status not recorded). Some clones in this sample may be carry-over from other donors' samples. The V gene is TRBV28, the J gene TRBJ1-1, with 8 bases that match TRBD1. The sequencing input was PBMCs. The CDR3 protein is CASRLDRVNTEAFF. CDR3 DNA: TGTGCCAGCAGGCTGGACAGGGTGAACACTGAAGCTTTCTTT.